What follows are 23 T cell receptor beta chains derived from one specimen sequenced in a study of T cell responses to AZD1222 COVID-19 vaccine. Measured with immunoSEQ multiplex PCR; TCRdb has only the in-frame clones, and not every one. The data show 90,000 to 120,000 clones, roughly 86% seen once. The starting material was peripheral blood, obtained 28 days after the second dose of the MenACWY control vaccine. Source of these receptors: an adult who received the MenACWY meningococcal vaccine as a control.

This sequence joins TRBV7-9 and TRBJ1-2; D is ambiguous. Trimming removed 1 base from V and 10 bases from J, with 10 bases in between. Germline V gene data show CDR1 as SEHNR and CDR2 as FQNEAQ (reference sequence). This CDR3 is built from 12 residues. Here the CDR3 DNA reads TGTGCCAGCAGCTTAGGGGCTCGGAACTACACCTTC. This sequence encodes CASSLGARNYTF.

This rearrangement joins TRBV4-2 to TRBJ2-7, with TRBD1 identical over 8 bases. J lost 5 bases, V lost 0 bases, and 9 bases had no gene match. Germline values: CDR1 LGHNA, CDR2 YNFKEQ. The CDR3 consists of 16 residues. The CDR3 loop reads CASSQEVVAGGDEQYF. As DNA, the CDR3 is TGTGCCAGCAGCCAAGAGGTGGTCGCAGGGGGCGACGAGCAGTACTTC.

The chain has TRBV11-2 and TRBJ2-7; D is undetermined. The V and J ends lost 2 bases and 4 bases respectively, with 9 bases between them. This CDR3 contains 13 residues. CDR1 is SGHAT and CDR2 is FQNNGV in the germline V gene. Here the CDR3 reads CASSLNLVYEQYF. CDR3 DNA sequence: TGTGCCAGCAGCTTAAACCTAGTATACGAGCAGTACTTC.

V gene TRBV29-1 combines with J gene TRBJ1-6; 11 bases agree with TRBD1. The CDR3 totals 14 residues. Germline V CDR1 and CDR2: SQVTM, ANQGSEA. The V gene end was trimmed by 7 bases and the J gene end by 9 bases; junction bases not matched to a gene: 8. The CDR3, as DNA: TGCAGCGCTAGGACAGGGGGCAGTGGTTCACCCCTCCACTTT. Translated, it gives CSARTGGSGSPLHF.

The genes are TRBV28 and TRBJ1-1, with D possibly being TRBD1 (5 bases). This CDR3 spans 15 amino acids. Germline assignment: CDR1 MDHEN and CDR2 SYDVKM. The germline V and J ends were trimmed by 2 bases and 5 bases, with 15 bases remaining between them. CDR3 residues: CASSLVGVLETEAFF. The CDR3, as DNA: TGTGCCAGCAGTTTAGTAGGGGTCCTTGAGACTGAAGCTTTCTTT.

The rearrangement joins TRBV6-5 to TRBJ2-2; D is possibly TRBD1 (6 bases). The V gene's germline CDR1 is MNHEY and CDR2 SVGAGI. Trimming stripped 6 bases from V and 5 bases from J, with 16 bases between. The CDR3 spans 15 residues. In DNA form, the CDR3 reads TGTGCCAGCAGAAAGGACAGTCGAAGTACCGGGGAGCTGTTTTTT. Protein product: CASRKDSRSTGELFF.

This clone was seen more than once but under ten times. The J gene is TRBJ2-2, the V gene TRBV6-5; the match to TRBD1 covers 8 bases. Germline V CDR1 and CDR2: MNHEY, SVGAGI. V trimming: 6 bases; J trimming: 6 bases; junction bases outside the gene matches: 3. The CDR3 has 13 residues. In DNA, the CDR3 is TGTGCCAGCAGGGACAGGGAAGCCGGGGAGCTGTTTTTT. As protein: CASRDREAGELFF.

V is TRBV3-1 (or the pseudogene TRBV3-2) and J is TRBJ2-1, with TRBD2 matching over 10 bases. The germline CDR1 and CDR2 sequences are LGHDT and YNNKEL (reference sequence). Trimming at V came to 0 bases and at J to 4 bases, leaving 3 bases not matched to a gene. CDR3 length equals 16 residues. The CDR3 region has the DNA TGTGCCAGCAGCCAAGATGCTAGCGGGGGATACAATGAGCAGTTCTTC. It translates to CASSQDASGGYNEQFF.

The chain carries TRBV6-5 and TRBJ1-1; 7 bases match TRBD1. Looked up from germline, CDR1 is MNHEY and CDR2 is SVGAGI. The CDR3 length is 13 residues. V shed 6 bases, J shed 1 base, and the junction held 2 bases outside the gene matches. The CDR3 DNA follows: TGTGCCAGCAGGAGACAGGGGAACACTGAAGCTTTCTTT. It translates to CASRRQGNTEAFF.

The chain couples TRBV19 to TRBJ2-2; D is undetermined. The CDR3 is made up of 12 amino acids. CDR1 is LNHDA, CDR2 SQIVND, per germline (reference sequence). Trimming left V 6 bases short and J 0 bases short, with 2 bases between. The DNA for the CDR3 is TGTGCCAGTAGCTCGAACACCGGGGAGCTGTTTTTT. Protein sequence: CASSSNTGELFF.

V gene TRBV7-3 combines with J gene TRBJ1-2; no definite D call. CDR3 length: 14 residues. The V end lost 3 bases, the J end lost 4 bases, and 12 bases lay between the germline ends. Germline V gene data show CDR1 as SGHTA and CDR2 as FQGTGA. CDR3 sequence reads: CASSFGPTGYGYTF. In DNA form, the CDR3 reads TGTGCCAGCAGCTTTGGACCGACGGGCTATGGCTACACCTTC.

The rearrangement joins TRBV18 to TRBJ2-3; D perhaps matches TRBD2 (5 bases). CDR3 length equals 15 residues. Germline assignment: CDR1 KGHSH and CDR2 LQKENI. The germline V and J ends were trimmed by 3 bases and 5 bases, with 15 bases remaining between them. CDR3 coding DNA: TGTGCCAGCTCACCGAGGGCGAGCGTTGAAGATACGCAGTATTTT. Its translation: CASSPRASVEDTQYF.

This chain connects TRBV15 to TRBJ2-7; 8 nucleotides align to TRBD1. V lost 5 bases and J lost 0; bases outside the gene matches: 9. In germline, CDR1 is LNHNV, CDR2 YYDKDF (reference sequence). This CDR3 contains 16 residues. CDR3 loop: CATSRMDRASSYEQYF. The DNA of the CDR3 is TGTGCCACCAGCCGGATGGACAGGGCTTCCTCCTACGAGCAGTACTTC.

This CDR3 is CASSEIDASTDTQYF. For the CDR3, the DNA is TGTGCCAGCAGTGAAATAGACGCTTCCACAGATACGCAGTATTTT. The chain uses TRBV6-1 and TRBJ2-3; D call uncertain. Germline V CDR1 and CDR2: MNHNS, SASEGT. V lost 2 bases and J lost 2, with 11 bases in between. CDR3 size: 15 residues.

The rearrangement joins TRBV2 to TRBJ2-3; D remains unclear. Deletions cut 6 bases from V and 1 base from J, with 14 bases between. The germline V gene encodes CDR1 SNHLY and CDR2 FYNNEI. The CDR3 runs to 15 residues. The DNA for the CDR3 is TGTGCCAGCAGGGCAGGCGACACTGGCACAGATACGCAGTATTTT. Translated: CASRAGDTGTDTQYF.

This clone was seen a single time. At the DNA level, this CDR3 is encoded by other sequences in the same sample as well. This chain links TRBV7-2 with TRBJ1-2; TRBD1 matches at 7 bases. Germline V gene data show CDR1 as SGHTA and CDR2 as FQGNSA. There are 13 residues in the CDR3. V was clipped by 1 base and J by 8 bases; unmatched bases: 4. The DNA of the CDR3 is TGTGCCAGCAGCTTAGAGGGGGCGAGGGGCTACACCTTC. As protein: CASSLEGARGYTF.

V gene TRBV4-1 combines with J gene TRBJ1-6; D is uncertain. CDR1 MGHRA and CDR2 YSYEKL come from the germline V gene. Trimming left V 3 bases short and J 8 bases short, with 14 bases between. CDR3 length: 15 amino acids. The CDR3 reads CASSQPHRADSPLHF. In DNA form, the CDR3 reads TGCGCCAGCAGCCAGCCTCATAGGGCGGATTCACCCCTCCACTTT.

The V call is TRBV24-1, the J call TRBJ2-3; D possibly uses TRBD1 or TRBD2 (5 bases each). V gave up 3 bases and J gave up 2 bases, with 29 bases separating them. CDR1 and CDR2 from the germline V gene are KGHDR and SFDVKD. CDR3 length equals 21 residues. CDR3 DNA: TGTGCCACCAGTGATAAGGACTCGGGTAGAGGGGTGGCCCCCTTCACAGATACGCAGTATTTT. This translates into CATSDKDSGRGVAPFTDTQYF.

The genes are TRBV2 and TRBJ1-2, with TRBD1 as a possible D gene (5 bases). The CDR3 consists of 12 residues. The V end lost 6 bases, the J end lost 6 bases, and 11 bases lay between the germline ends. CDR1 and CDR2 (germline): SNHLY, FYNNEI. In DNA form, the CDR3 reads TGTGCCAGCAGCGTCCGACAGAATGGCTACACCTTC. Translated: CASSVRQNGYTF.

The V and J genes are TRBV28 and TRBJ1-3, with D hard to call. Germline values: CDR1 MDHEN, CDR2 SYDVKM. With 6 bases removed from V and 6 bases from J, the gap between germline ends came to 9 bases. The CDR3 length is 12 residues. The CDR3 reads CASREVQNTIYF. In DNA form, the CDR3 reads TGTGCCAGCAGAGAAGTCCAAAACACCATATATTTT.

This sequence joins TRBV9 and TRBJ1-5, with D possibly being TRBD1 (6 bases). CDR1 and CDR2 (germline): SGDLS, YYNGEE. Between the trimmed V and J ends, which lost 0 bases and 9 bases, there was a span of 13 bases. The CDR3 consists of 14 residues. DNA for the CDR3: TGTGCCAGCAGCGTAGGGGGGGCCGTAGGGCCCCAGCATTTT. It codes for CASSVGGAVGPQHF.

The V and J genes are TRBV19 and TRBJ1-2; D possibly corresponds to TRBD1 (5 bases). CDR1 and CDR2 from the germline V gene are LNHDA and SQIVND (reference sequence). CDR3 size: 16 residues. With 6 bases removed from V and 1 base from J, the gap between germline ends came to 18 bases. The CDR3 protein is CASREGGAGNNYGYTF. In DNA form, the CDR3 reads TGTGCCAGTAGAGAAGGTGGGGCAGGGAATAACTATGGCTACACCTTC.

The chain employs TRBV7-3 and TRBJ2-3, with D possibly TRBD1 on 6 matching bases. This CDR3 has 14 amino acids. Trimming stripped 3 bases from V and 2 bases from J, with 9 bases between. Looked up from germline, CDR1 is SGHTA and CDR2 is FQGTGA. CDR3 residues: CASSFDRFTDTQYF. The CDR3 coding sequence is TGTGCCAGCAGCTTCGACAGGTTCACAGATACGCAGTATTTT.